This T cell receptor (beta chain) is from a study of blood T cell repertoires in COVID-19 (dated by TCRdb to the early 2020s). In terms of the full investigation: Collaborator samples came from the United States, Italy and Spain and covered acute and convalescent phases of COVID-19. The material from the prospective study consisted of cDNA or gDNA derived from T cells, B-cell-depleted T cells, or PBMCs. The samples were drawn from the first 160 participants of the ongoing ImmuneRACE study and from 1,254 subjects provided by 6 global collaborators. The repertoires were released in a freely available public database intended as a resource for research on the immune response to SARS-CoV-2. The dataset comprised deeply sampled blood TCRbeta repertoires from subjects exposed to, actively infected with, or recovered from COVID-19. Where available, HLA class I and class II types were taken from metadata supplied by the sample provider and were not determined by assay-based typing. Nearly every sample came with metadata listing a de-identified subject ID, COVID-19 status, age in years and sex.

Each collaborating institution followed its own protocols to collect whole blood in K2EDTA tubes. For TCRbeta analysis, collaborators shipped samples as frozen whole blood, isolated PBMCs, or DNA extracted from either of those sample types. What the work shows at the level of the full study, not this receptor alone: The amount of clinical and demographic metadata varied by source and participant and was provided uncurated.

TCRbeta CDR3 regions were amplified from genomic DNA using the immunoSEQ Assay, a bias-controlled multiplex PCR. Under the source paper's analysis protocol: Nucleated cell counts per sample were estimated from amplification of reference gene primers within the assay. To quantify the absolute abundance of each unique TCRbeta CDR3 rearrangement, sequence reads were collapsed and filtered. Productive Simpson clonality was computed per sample as the square root of Simpson's diversity index over productive rearrangements. Not all clones reach the TCRdb copy of this immuneACCESS table, which keeps in-frame sequences only. Checked studies attribute under half of the gap to unresolved V genes and leave the rest unexplained. Clonal size and the V and J genes are those of that table, whereas D and trimming came from the DNA. The sample yields tens of thousands of clones; around 80% were counted once. The ten largest clones add up to around 27% of the sample.

Note on this clone: Its antigen is still unknown. No base quality information exists; no much larger clone differs at one position.

Cut back by 0 bases and 2 bases, the V and J ends lie 16 bases apart. The germline V gene gives CDR1 as MGHRA and CDR2 as YSYEKL. The CDR3 contains 17 residues, cysteine and phenylalanine counted. Solely the CDR3 DNA is kept, with 51 bases framed from the first base. The sequence was obtained from a man in his sixties with active or convalescent COVID-19. Source material: peripheral blood. Recombination linked TRBV4-1 to TRBJ1-1, with TRBD1 tentatively as D gene (6 bases match). CDR3 protein: CASSQELLNRVNTEAFF. The DNA is as follows: TGCGCCAGCAGCCAAGAACTTCTGAACAGGGTCAACACTGAAGCTTTCTTT.